This T cell receptor beta chain was found in a study of blood T cell repertoires in COVID-19. Those who participated ranged in age from roughly 18 to 89 years and resided in approximately 26 US areas. Which cohort a participant joined came from the clinical history participants gave. Two negative PCRs, clearance, or symptom resolution had been documented for recovered Cohort 3 donors. In the study's own analysis: Nucleated cell counts were estimated from reference gene primer amplification. Generated by immunoSEQ multiplex PCR, the TCRdb table keeps only in-frame clones and is missing some. The V and J calls and clone size are taken from that table; D and trimming were inferred from the DNA. Of 220,000 or so clones in the sample, about 82% were seen once. The ends were cut back, 0 bases at V and 5 bases at J, with 25 bases in the middle. The CDR3 loop spans 19 amino acids. From germline, CDR1 is GTSNPN and CDR2 SVGIG (reference sequence).

The chain couples TRBV30 to TRBJ1-4; weak D call: TRBD1 (6 bases). The source is a woman in her forties or fifties who had recovered from COVID-19. The material sequenced was PBMCs or T cells enriched from blood (not recorded which). The CDR3 reads CAWSVWGRGQGRSNEKLFF. In DNA form, the CDR3 reads TGTGCCTGGAGTGTATGGGGTCGGGGCCAGGGGCGTTCGAATGAAAAACTGTTTTTT.